A single sample is the source of the 4 T cell receptor beta chains below, sequenced in a study of cytomegalovirus exposure and HLA in healthy donors. It was with 60 Vbeta and 13 Jbeta primers that the PCR ran. The table came from immunoSEQ multiplex PCR; TCRdb's copy has only in-frame clones and leaves some out. The sample lists 150,000 or so clones; approximately 80% were seen once. Sequencing was performed on PBMCs. All receptors come from a woman in her forties or fifties in good health and CMV-seropositive.

The J gene is TRBJ1-5, the V gene TRBV6-1; D gene ambiguous. Trimming took 1 base from V and 7 from J, leaving 11 bases between them. The CDR3 extends over 14 amino acids. Germline values: CDR1 MNHNS, CDR2 SASEGT. The CDR3 DNA reads as TGTGCCAGCAGTGAAGGGAGGGCCCCCCAGCCCCAGCATTTT. Translating it yields CASSEGRAPQPQHF.

The genes are TRBV5-5 and TRBJ1-2; D may be TRBD1 (5 bases). CDR1 SGHKS and CDR2 YYEKEE come from the germline V gene (reference sequence). V was cut by 4 bases and J by 5 bases, with 15 bases left in between. This CDR3 has 14 residues. The CDR3 here is CASSPGYRGYGYTF. In nucleotides, the CDR3 is TGTGCCAGCAGCCCCGGATATAGGGGATATGGCTACACCTTC.

The gene calls are TRBV7-2 and TRBJ2-7, with 9 bases identical to TRBD1. V was pared by 5 bases and J by 2 bases, with 10 bases of the junction left unmatched. The CDR3 covers 16 residues. The germline V gene encodes CDR1 SGHTA and CDR2 FQGNSA. This CDR3 reads CASSPTYGTGTYEQYF. The CDR3 DNA reads as TGTGCCAGCAGCCCAACCTATGGGACAGGGACCTACGAGCAGTACTTC. Combining the CDR3 with reference TRBV7-2 and TRBJ2-7 gives the whole variable domain GAGVSQSPSNKVTEKGKDVELRCDPISGHTALYWYRQSLGQGLEFLIYFQGNSAPDKSGLPSDRFSAERTGGSVSTLTIQRTQQEDSAVYLCASSPTYGTGTYEQYFGPGTRLTVT.

The CDR3 DNA is TGTGCCAGCAGTGGGACGGGGAGGGTTAGTCAGTACTTC. Translated, it gives CASSGTGRVSQYF. V is TRBV27 and J is TRBJ2-4, with TRBD2 matching 7 bases. The CDR3 runs 13 residues. CDR1 is MNHEY, CDR2 SMNVEV, per germline (reference sequence). V lost 5 bases, J lost 12 bases, and 10 bases stayed unmatched.